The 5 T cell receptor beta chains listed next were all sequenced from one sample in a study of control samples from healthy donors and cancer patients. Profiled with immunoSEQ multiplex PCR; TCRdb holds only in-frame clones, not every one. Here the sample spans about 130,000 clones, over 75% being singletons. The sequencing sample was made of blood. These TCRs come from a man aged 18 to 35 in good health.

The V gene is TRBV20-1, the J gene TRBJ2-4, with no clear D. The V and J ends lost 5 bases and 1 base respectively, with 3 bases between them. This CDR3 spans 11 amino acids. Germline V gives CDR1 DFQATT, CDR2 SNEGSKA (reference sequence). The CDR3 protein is CSAWAKNIQYF. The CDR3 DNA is TGCAGTGCTTGGGCCAAAAACATTCAGTACTTC.

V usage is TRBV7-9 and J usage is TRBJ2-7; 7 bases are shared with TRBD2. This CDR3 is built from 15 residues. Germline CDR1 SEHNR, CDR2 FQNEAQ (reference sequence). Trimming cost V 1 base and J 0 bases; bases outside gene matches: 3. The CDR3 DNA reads TGTGCCAGCAGCTTAGTCGGGAGGCCCTCCTACGAGCAGTACTTC. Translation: CASSLVGRPSYEQYF.

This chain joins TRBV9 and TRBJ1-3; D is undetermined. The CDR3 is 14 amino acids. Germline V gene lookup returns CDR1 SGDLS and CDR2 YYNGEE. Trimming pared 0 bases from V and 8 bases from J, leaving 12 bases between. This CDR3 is CASSVEAAWDTIYF. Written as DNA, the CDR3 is TGTGCCAGCAGCGTAGAGGCAGCCTGGGACACCATATATTTT.

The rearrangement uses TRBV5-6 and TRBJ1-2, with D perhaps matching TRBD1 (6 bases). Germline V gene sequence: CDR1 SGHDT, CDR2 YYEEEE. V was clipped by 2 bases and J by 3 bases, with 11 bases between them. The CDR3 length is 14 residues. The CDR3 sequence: CASSFGGADYGYTF. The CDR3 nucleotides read TGTGCCAGCAGCTTTGGGGGCGCGGACTATGGCTACACCTTC.

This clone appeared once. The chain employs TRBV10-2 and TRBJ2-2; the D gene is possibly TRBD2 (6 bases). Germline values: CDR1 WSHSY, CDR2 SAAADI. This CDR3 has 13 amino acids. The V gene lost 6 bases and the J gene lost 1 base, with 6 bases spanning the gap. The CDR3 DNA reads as TGCGCCAGCAGGCGGGGGAACACCGGGGAGCTGTTTTTT. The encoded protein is CASRRGNTGELFF.